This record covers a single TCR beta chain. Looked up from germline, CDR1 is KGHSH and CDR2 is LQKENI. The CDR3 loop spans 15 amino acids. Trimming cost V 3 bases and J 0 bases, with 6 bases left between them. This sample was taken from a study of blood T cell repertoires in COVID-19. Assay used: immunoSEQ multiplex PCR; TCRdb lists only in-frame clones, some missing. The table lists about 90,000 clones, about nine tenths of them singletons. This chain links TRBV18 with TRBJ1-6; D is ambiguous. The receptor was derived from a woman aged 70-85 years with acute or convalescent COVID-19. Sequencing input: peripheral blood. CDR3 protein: CASSPESSYNSPLHF. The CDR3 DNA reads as TGTGCCAGCTCACCGGAGAGCTCCTATAATTCACCCCTCCACTTT. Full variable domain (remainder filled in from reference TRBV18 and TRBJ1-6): NAGVMQNPRHLVRRRGQEARLRCSPMKGHSHVYWYRQLPEEGLKFMVYLQKENIIDESGMPKERFSAEFPKEGPSILRIQQVVRGDSAAYFCASSPESSYNSPLHFGNGTRLTVT.